One sample yielded the 21 T cell receptor beta chains listed below, sequenced in a study of early T cells in non-severe SARS-CoV-2 infection. A single record per CDR3 protein comes from TCRdb applying MiXCR to the 5' RACE reads. The data show tens of thousands of distinct CDR3 sequences, around 13% seen once. Material: whole blood. These receptors were obtained from an adult who was a healthcare worker with PCR-confirmed SARS-CoV-2 infection or an uninfected control (not recorded which).

The chain has TRBV29-1 and TRBJ2-3; TRBD2 matches 13 bases. This CDR3 is 13 amino acids long. Looked up from germline, CDR1 is SQVTM and CDR2 is ANQGSEA. With 7 bases clipped from V and 5 bases from J, the junction kept 3 bases outside the gene matches. CDR3 sequence (DNA): TGCAGCGGACTAGCGGGGGGAGGAGATACGCAGTATTTT. Amino acids: CSGLAGGGDTQYF.

This clonotype was picked up a small number of times. The V gene is TRBV20-1, the J gene TRBJ1-4, with D uncertain. The CDR3 is 13 residues long. The V end was cut by 3 bases, the J end by 3 bases, with 8 bases between. CDR1 and CDR2 from the germline V gene are DFQATT and SNEGSKA (reference sequence). The CDR3 nucleotides are TGCAGTGCTAGTCGGCAACCTAATGAAAAACTGTTTTTT. This encodes CSASRQPNEKLFF.

This clonotype was detected only a few times. The rearrangement links TRBV27 to TRBJ2-4; unclear D gene. Germline V gene sequence: CDR1 MNHEY, CDR2 SMNVEV (reference sequence). V was cut by 6 bases and J by 3 bases, with 9 bases left in between. CDR3 length: 13 amino acids. DNA of the CDR3: TGTGCCAGCAGCCCGGTGATCAAAAACATTCAGTACTTC. Its protein product is CASSPVIKNIQYF.

The rearrangement links TRBV6-5 to TRBJ2-7; D is undetermined. CDR3 length equals 13 residues. The V gene lost 8 bases and the J gene lost 2 bases, with 13 bases spanning the gap. The germline CDR1 and CDR2 sequences are MNHEY and SVGAGI. The CDR3 region is CASRTLIAYEQYF. Here the CDR3 DNA reads TGTGCCAGCCGTACTCTGATAGCCTACGAGCAGTACTTC.

Here the CDR3 reads CASGPRGRLNSPLHF. The CDR3 DNA is TGTGCCAGCGGTCCGAGGGGACGTCTAAATTCACCCCTCCACTTT. V gene TRBV6-2 or TRBV6-3 combines with J gene TRBJ1-6, with D possibly matching TRBD1 (5 bases). With 8 bases removed from V and 7 bases from J, the gap between germline ends came to 18 bases. Germline V lookup: CDR1 MNHEY, CDR2 SVGEGT. The CDR3 sequence is 15 residues long.

This clonotype was counted a few times. At one end, the junction sequence differs from germline, possibly due to a read error. The chain recombines TRBV20-1 with TRBJ2-2; no definite D call. This CDR3 region has 15 residues. CDR1 and CDR2 from the germline V gene are DFQATT and SNEGSKA (reference sequence). The CDR3 loop is CGAARTLGGSGELFF. In nucleotides, the CDR3 is TGCGGTGCCGCACGGACCCTCGGCGGATCCGGGGAGCTGTTTTTT.

V usage is TRBV6-6 and J usage is TRBJ1-5; D gene uncertain. Per germline, CDR1 MNHNY and CDR2 SVGAGI (reference sequence). This CDR3 region has 12 residues. Trimming left V 3 bases short and J 7 bases short, with 7 bases between. CDR3 in amino acids: CASSYGGQPQHF. Here the CDR3 DNA reads TGTGCCAGCAGTTATGGAGGGCAGCCCCAGCATTTT.

This clonotype was found many times. The J gene is TRBJ2-7, the V gene TRBV7-9; maybe TRBD1 (5 bases). V lost 8 bases and J 0 bases, leaving 14 bases between the germline ends. CDR3 size: 14 residues. Germline V gives CDR1 SEHNR, CDR2 FQNEAQ (reference sequence). This chain's CDR3 is CASGVGLSSYEQYF. The CDR3 nucleotides read TGTGCCAGCGGCGTGGGGCTCAGCTCCTACGAGCAGTACTTC.

This clonotype was observed at least ten times. The chain carries TRBV11-3 and TRBJ2-5; TRBD2 matches 8 bases. With V trimmed by 3 bases and J by 1 base, 10 bases remained unmatched. The CDR3 extends over 17 amino acids. CDR1 and CDR2 (germline): SGHNT, YENEEA. CDR3 coding DNA: TGTGCCAGCAGCTTGGGCAGCGGCGGGGGGACCCAAGAGACCCAGTACTTC. Its translation is CASSLGSGGGTQETQYF.

This chain joins TRBV6-1 and TRBJ2-3, with a weak D call TRBD1 (6 bases). CDR3 length: 18 residues. Germline CDR1 and CDR2: MNHNS and SASEGT. Trimming stripped 6 bases from V and 0 bases from J, with 22 bases between. The CDR3 DNA sequence: TGTGCCAGCAGCTACAACCGGGACATCGCTGCTAGCACAGATACGCAGTATTTT. It is translated as CASSYNRDIAASTDTQYF.

This clonotype was recorded many times. The chain uses TRBV6-1 and TRBJ1-2; D may be TRBD1 (6 bases). The CDR3 covers 15 residues. V lost 0 bases and J 6 bases, leaving 14 bases between the germline ends. CDR1 and CDR2 (germline): MNHNS, SASEGT. DNA of the CDR3: TGTGCCAGCAGTGAAGCGGGGGGTGACAGGAATGGCTACACCTTC. It encodes CASSEAGGDRNGYTF.

This clonotype has more than one count but fewer than ten. V usage is TRBV6-1 and J usage is TRBJ2-7; D unresolved. The V gene lost 4 bases and the J gene lost 2 bases, with 12 bases spanning the gap. This CDR3 contains 14 residues. Per germline, CDR1 MNHNS and CDR2 SASEGT. The CDR3 DNA follows: TGTGCCAGCAGTGGCTCGGCCCATCCCTACGAGCAGTACTTC. As protein: CASSGSAHPYEQYF.

This chain joins TRBV18 and TRBJ2-1; D perhaps matches TRBD2 (5 bases). The V gene's germline CDR1 is KGHSH and CDR2 LQKENI. The CDR3 length is 17 residues. V was trimmed by 6 bases and J by 0 bases, leaving 18 bases between them. As DNA, the CDR3 is TGTGCCAGCTCCCCTCGGGCGGACTGGAGCTCCTACAATGAGCAGTTCTTC. Protein product: CASSPRADWSSYNEQFF.

This clonotype was seen ten or more times. The chain couples TRBV6-5 to TRBJ1-1; D might be TRBD1 (5 bases). The germline V gene has CDR1 MNHEY and CDR2 SVGAGI. CDR3 length: 13 amino acids. V gave up 5 bases and J gave up 5 bases, with 12 bases separating them. CDR3 bases: TGTGCCAGCAGTCCCCAGGGTGGGACTGAAGCTTTCTTT. It codes for CASSPQGGTEAFF.

The CDR3 here is CASSESEPSGLRGEQFF. CDR3 bases: TGCGCCAGCAGTGAGTCTGAGCCTAGCGGCTTACGGGGGGAGCAGTTCTTC. The chain has TRBV10-2 and TRBJ2-1; 7 nucleotides line up with TRBD2. V was clipped by 0 bases and J by 10 bases; unmatched bases: 15. The CDR3 extends over 17 amino acids. Germline CDR1 is WSHSY and CDR2 is SAAADI.

This clonotype was detected only a few times. This sequence joins TRBV6-2 or TRBV6-3 and TRBJ2-2; the D gene is possibly TRBD2 (5 bases). The CDR3 is made up of 13 amino acids. Trimming stripped 6 bases from V and 6 bases from J, with 11 bases between. Germline V gene sequence: CDR1 MNHEY, CDR2 SVGEGT. This chain's CDR3 is CASRILDAGELFF. In DNA form, the CDR3 reads TGTGCCAGCAGGATACTAGACGCCGGGGAGCTGTTTTTT.

This clonotype was counted ten times or more. V and J are TRBV6-5 and TRBJ1-2; D gene uncertain. The V end lost 7 bases, the J end lost 2 bases, and 17 bases lay between the germline ends. The CDR3 runs to 15 residues. Germline V lookup: CDR1 MNHEY, CDR2 SVGAGI. The CDR3 is CASTRAGLGNYGYTF. The CDR3 DNA reads as TGTGCCAGCACTAGGGCCGGGTTGGGGAACTATGGCTACACCTTC.

In this sample, this clonotype turned up a few times. The chain uses TRBV7-9 and TRBJ2-7; no reliable D call. The CDR3 contains 15 residues. Germline loops: CDR1 SEHNR, CDR2 FQNEAQ (reference sequence). V was shortened by 0 bases and J by 2 bases, with 11 bases between the two germline ends. The DNA of the CDR3 is TGTGCCAGCAGCTTAGCTTTCAGTAAGGCCTACGAGCAGTACTTC. Translation gives CASSLAFSKAYEQYF.

The V and J genes are TRBV7-6 and TRBJ1-1, with D perhaps matching TRBD1 (6 bases). Trimming took 5 bases from V and 3 from J, leaving 16 bases between them. Germline-derived CDR1 and CDR2 are SGHVS and FNYEAQ. The CDR3 covers 15 residues. CDR3: CASSPPGEADTEAFF. The CDR3 DNA reads TGTGCCAGCAGCCCCCCAGGGGAGGCGGACACTGAAGCTTTCTTT.

This clonotype was seen many times. The V and J genes are TRBV10-2 and TRBJ1-4; no firm D call. CDR1 is WSHSY and CDR2 is SAAADI in the germline V gene. CDR3 length: 15 amino acids. Trimming cost V 0 bases and J 4 bases, with 9 bases left between them. The CDR3 nucleotides are TGCGCCAGCAGTGAGTCCTCAGGTCTTAATGAAAAACTGTTTTTT. Translating gives CASSESSGLNEKLFF.

J is TRBJ1-6 and V is TRBV7-9, with D maybe TRBD1 (5 bases). The CDR3 loop spans 15 amino acids. V lost 8 bases to trimming and J lost 9 bases, with 20 bases between them. Germline loops: CDR1 SEHNR, CDR2 FQNEAQ (reference sequence). The CDR3: CASSVRGGNLSPLHF. Here the CDR3 DNA reads TGTGCCAGCTCCGTTAGGGGCGGGAACCTTTCACCCCTCCACTTT.